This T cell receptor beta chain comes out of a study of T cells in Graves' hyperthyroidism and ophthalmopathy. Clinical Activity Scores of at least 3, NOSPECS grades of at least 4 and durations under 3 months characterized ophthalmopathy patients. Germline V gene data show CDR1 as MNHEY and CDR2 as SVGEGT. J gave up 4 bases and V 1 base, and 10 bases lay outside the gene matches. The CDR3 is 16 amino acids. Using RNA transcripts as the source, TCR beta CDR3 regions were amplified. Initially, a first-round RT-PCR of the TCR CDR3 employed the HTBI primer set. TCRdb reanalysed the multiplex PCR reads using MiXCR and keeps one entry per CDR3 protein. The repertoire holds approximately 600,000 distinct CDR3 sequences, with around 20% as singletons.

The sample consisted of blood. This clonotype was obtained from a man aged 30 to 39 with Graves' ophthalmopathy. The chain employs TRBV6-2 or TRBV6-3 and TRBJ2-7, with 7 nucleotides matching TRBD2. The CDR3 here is CASSYFASGLNYEQYF. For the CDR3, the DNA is TGTGCCAGCAGTTACTTCGCTAGCGGACTAAATTACGAGCAGTACTTC.